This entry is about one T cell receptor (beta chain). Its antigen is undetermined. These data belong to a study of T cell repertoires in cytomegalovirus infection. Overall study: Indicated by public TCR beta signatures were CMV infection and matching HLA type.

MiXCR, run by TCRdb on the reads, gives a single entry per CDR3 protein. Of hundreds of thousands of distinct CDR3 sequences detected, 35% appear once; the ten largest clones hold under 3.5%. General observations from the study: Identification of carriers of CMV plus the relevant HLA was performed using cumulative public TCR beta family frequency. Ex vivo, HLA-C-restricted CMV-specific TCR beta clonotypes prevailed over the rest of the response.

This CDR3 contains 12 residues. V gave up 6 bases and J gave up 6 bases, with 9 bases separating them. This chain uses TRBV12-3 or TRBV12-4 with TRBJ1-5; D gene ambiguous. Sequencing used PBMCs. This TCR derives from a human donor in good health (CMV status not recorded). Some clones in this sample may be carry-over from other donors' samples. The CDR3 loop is CASRSTRQPQHF. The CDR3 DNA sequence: TGTGCCAGCAGATCGACCCGTCAGCCCCAGCATTTT.